This is a list of T cell receptor beta chains from one sample in a study of blood T cells in healthy people across ages. TCRdb fed the 5' RACE reads into MiXCR, producing one record per CDR3 protein. The sample records 1.5 million to 2 million distinct CDR3 sequences, about 31% being singletons. The sequenced sample consisted of blood. The receptors were gathered from a woman in her 30s in good health. Both conserved end residues are part of each CDR3. D genes are given only for firm matches. A row's size may be missing; if present it is once, few, many or a size class.

size: NA; D: NA; V: TRBV7-2; J: TRBJ2-3; DNA: TGTGCCAGCAGCTTCTACCAGACAGCCACAGATACGCAGTATTTT; CDR3: CASSFYQTATDTQYF
size: NA; D: TRBD1; V: TRBV11-2; J: TRBJ2-4; DNA: TGTGCCTGCAGCCTCCGGACAGGGAGAGCCAAAAACATTCAGTACTTC; CDR3: CACSLRTGRAKNIQYF
size: NA; D: TRBD1; V: TRBV12-3/TRBV12-4; J: TRBJ1-5; DNA: TGTGCCAGCAGGAAGGACAGGTCCAATCAGCCCCAGCATTTT; CDR3: CASRKDRSNQPQHF
size: NA; D: NA; V: TRBV7-9; J: TRBJ2-6; DNA: TGTGCCAGCAGCCAAGCGGAGGCTGGGGCCAACGTCCTGACTTTC; CDR3: CASSQAEAGANVLTF
size: NA; D: NA; V: TRBV4-1; J: TRBJ1-2; DNA: TGCGCCAGCAGCCAAGAGCGGACATCCTTCTACGCCGGCTACACCTTC; CDR3: CASSQERTSFYAGYTF
size: NA; D: NA; V: TRBV10-3; J: TRBJ2-7; DNA: TGTGCCATCAGGGGACCCTCCTACGAGCAGTACTTC; CDR3: CAIRGPSYEQYF
size: few; D: NA; V: TRBV28; J: TRBJ1-2; DNA: TGTGCCAGCACCCACCGGGTCTATGGCTACACCTTC; CDR3: CASTHRVYGYTF
size: NA; D: TRBD2; V: TRBV7-9; J: TRBJ2-1; DNA: TGTGCCAGCAGGGGCATGGCAGCGGGAGGGCGGTATGAGCAGTTCTTC; CDR3: CASRGMAAGGRYEQFF
size: few; D: TRBD1; V: TRBV11-2; J: TRBJ1-2; DNA: TGTGCCAGCAGCCCTTGGGACAGGGGGTTAGCTAACTATGGCTACACCTTC; CDR3: CASSPWDRGLANYGYTF
size: few; D: NA; V: TRBV5-4; J: TRBJ2-5; DNA: TGTGCCAGCAGCCTCCGGGACTACCAAGAGACCCAGTACTTC; CDR3: CASSLRDYQETQYF
size: NA; D: NA; V: TRBV7-3; J: TRBJ2-1; DNA: TGTGCCAGCAGCTTGGCCATACGGGGGAATGAGCAGTTCTTC; CDR3: CASSLAIRGNEQFF
size: NA; D: TRBD2; V: TRBV11-1; J: TRBJ2-1; DNA: TGTGCCTGCAGCTTACCTAGCGGGAGCGCCCCGAACAATGAGCAGTTCTTC; CDR3: CACSLPSGSAPNNEQFF
size: NA; D: TRBD1; V: TRBV2; J: TRBJ2-2; DNA: TGTGCCAGCACTAGACAGGGATTCACCGGGGAGCTGTTTTTT; CDR3: CASTRQGFTGELFF
size: NA; D: NA; V: TRBV20-1; J: TRBJ2-5; DNA: TGCAGTGAATCAGAGCAAGAAGAGACCCAGTACTTC; CDR3: CSESEQEETQYF
size: NA; D: TRBD2; V: TRBV2; J: TRBJ2-2; DNA: TGTGCCAGCAAAGGAGCGGGGGGGCGGTACACCGGGGAGCTGTTTTTT; CDR3: CASKGAGGRYTGELFF
size: few; D: NA; V: TRBV2; J: TRBJ1-2; DNA: TGTGCCAGCAGCGTGAATGCCGGCAACTATGGCTACACCTTC; CDR3: CASSVNAGNYGYTF
size: NA; D: NA; V: TRBV7-9; J: TRBJ1-1; DNA: TGTGCCAGCAGCTCGAGCTATAGCGCTGAAGCTTTCTTT; CDR3: CASSSSYSAEAFF
size: NA; D: NA; V: TRBV14; J: TRBJ2-7; DNA: TGTGCCAGCAGCCAAGAGGTCGGACAAGAGACCCGGTACTTC; CDR3: CASSQEVGQETRYF
size: many; D: TRBD2; V: TRBV4-1; J: TRBJ2-3; DNA: TGCGCCAGCAGCCGTACCATTAGCGGGGGAAGCACAGATACGCAGTATTTT; CDR3: CASSRTISGGSTDTQYF
size: few; D: NA; V: TRBV7-9; J: TRBJ2-5; DNA: TGTGCCAGCAGCCCCCTTCAATTTAGGAACACGGGGCCAGAGACCCAGTACTTC; CDR3: CASSPLQFRNTGPETQYF
size: NA; D: TRBD1; V: TRBV12-3/TRBV12-4; J: TRBJ1-5; DNA: TGTGCCAGCAGTGTTGACAGGGGCAATCAGCCCCAGCATTTT; CDR3: CASSVDRGNQPQHF
size: NA; D: NA; V: TRBV5-1; J: TRBJ2-3; DNA: TGCGCCAGCAGCTTACCCAGGGACTCGGGAGATACGCAGTATTTT; CDR3: CASSLPRDSGDTQYF
size: few; D: TRBD2; V: TRBV27; J: TRBJ2-1; DNA: TGTGCCAGCAGGTTGGGACTAAGTGAGTTCTTC; CDR3: CASRLGLSEFF
size: NA; D: TRBD2; V: TRBV29-1; J: TRBJ2-1; DNA: TGCAGCGTGCCAGGGCAGCGGGGCTACAATGAGCAGTTCTTC; CDR3: CSVPGQRGYNEQFF
size: NA; D: TRBD1; V: TRBV6-2/TRBV6-3; J: TRBJ1-1; DNA: TGTGCCAGCATTAACGAACTGGGACAGGGGACGTCAGGAGCTTTCTTT; CDR3: CASINELGQGTSGAFF
size: NA; D: TRBD2; V: TRBV20-1; J: TRBJ2-7; DNA: TGCAGTGCTAGAGATGTCCTAGCGGGGGAGTACGAGCAGTACTTC; CDR3: CSARDVLAGEYEQYF
size: few; D: NA; V: TRBV7-7; J: TRBJ2-3; DNA: TGTGCCAGCAGCTTTCAAGTGGCAGATACGCAGTATTTT; CDR3: CASSFQVADTQYF
size: few; D: TRBD2; V: TRBV20-1; J: TRBJ2-5; DNA: TGCAGTGCGGAAGAACTAGCGGGCAACCAAGAGACCCAGTACTTC; CDR3: CSAEELAGNQETQYF
size: many; D: TRBD1; V: TRBV12-3/TRBV12-4; J: TRBJ1-5; DNA: TGTGCCAGCAGCCCTCCCGGGACAGATTATAGCAATCAGCCCCAGCATTTT; CDR3: CASSPPGTDYSNQPQHF
size: NA; D: NA; V: TRBV3-1; J: TRBJ2-2; DNA: TGTGCCAGCAGCCCAGGCTGGGCGACCGGGGAGCTGTTTTTT; CDR3: CASSPGWATGELFF
size: NA; D: NA; V: TRBV27; J: TRBJ2-7; DNA: TGTGCCAGCAGTTTATCGAAGGCCTTATACGAGCAGTACTTC; CDR3: CASSLSKALYEQYF
size: NA; D: NA; V: TRBV20-1; J: TRBJ1-1; DNA: TGCAGTGCTACCCGTGCGAAGCACACTGAAGCTTTCTTT; CDR3: CSATRAKHTEAFF
size: NA; D: NA; V: TRBV29-1; J: TRBJ2-1; DNA: TGCAGCGTTGTTCTAGCCCTCTGGAATGAGCAGTTCTTC; CDR3: CSVVLALWNEQFF
size: NA; D: TRBD2; V: TRBV20-1; J: TRBJ2-3; DNA: TGCGGTGCAATAGCGGGAGGCCGCACAGATACGCAGTATTTT; CDR3: CGAIAGGRTDTQYF
size: once; D: NA; V: TRBV5-5; J: TRBJ1-2; DNA: TGTGCCAGCAGCTTCGAAAACTCTAACTATGGCTACACCTTC; CDR3: CASSFENSNYGYTF
size: many; D: NA; V: TRBV7-8; J: TRBJ2-7; DNA: TGTGCCAGCTACCGTGAGGCGGGATTCTCCTACGAGCAGTACTTC; CDR3: CASYREAGFSYEQYF
size: NA; D: NA; V: TRBV6-4; J: TRBJ2-7; DNA: TGTGCCAGCAGTGGGGACTGCAACTACGAGCAGTACTTC; CDR3: CASSGDCNYEQYF
size: NA; D: TRBD1; V: TRBV2; J: TRBJ2-6; DNA: TGTGCCAGCAGTTCCGGGACAGGGAGGGCTGGGGCCAACGTCCTGACTTTC; CDR3: CASSSGTGRAGANVLTF
size: NA; D: NA; V: TRBV20-1; J: TRBJ1-1; DNA: TGCAGTGCTAGCCCCCTTGGGGACACTGAAGCTTTCTTT; CDR3: CSASPLGDTEAFF
size: NA; D: TRBD2; V: TRBV29-1; J: TRBJ2-5; DNA: TGCAGCGTTGAACCTGGGACTAGCGGGAGAGGAGAGACCCAGTACTTC; CDR3: CSVEPGTSGRGETQYF
size: few; D: NA; V: TRBV20-1; J: TRBJ2-3; DNA: TGCAGTGCTAGAGATATGAGGACCCAGGGTAGTACAGATACGCAGTATTTT; CDR3: CSARDMRTQGSTDTQYF
size: NA; D: NA; V: TRBV15; J: TRBJ1-4; DNA: TGTGCCACCAGCAAAGACGCGGGGTCCCCTGTAGAAAAACTGTTTTTT; CDR3: CATSKDAGSPVEKLFF
size: few; D: TRBD2; V: TRBV9; J: TRBJ2-5; DNA: TGTGCCAGCACTTTTAACGGGAGGGCCGGGGAGACCCAGTACTTC; CDR3: CASTFNGRAGETQYF
size: once; D: TRBD2; V: TRBV6-1; J: TRBJ2-3; DNA: TGTGCCAGCAGGCTAGCGGGAGGAACCACAGATACGCAGTATTTT; CDR3: CASRLAGGTTDTQYF
size: few; D: TRBD1; V: TRBV18; J: TRBJ2-1; DNA: TGTGCCAGCTCACCAGCGTTAACAGGGGGCAATGAGCAGTTCTTC; CDR3: CASSPALTGGNEQFF
size: NA; D: TRBD2; V: TRBV12-3/TRBV12-4; J: TRBJ2-1; DNA: TGTGCCAGCAGCCCCGGGACTACTCCAGGCTACAATGAGCAGTTCTTC; CDR3: CASSPGTTPGYNEQFF
size: many; D: NA; V: TRBV6-5; J: TRBJ2-3; DNA: TGTGCCAGCAGTTACGGGGGAAGCACAGATACGCAGTATTTT; CDR3: CASSYGGSTDTQYF
size: few; D: TRBD1; V: TRBV14; J: TRBJ2-3; DNA: TGTGCCAGCAAAGGGACAGAGTACACAGATACGCAGTATTTT; CDR3: CASKGTEYTDTQYF
size: few; D: TRBD2; V: TRBV10-3; J: TRBJ2-7; DNA: TGTGCCATCAGTGAGTCCAGCGGACTAGCGGGAGTCAGGGAGCAGTACTTC; CDR3: CAISESSGLAGVREQYF
size: NA; D: NA; V: TRBV7-8; J: TRBJ2-1; DNA: TGTGCCAGCAGCTCGGAGGTGAGCTCCTACAATGAGCAGTTCTTC; CDR3: CASSSEVSSYNEQFF
size: NA; D: TRBD2; V: TRBV11-2; J: TRBJ2-1; DNA: TGTGCCACCGGCGAAGCGGGAGGGTTTTATGAGCAGTTCTTC; CDR3: CATGEAGGFYEQFF